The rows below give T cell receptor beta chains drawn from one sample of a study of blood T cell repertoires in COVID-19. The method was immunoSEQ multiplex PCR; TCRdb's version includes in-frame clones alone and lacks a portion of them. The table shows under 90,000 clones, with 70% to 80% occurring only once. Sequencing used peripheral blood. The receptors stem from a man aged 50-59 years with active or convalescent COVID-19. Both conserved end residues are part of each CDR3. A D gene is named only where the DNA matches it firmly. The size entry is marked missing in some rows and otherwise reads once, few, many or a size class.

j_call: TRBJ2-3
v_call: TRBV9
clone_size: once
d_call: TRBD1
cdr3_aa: CASSADRGGTDTQYF
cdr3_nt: TGTGCCAGCAGCGCGGACAGGGGAGGCACAGATACGCAGTATTTT

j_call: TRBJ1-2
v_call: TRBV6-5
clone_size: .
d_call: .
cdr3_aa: CASSSGDYGYTF
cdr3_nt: TGTGCCAGCAGTTCAGGGGACTATGGCTACACCTTC

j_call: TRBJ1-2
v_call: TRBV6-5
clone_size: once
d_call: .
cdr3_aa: CASSYGQNYGYTF
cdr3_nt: TGTGCCAGCAGTTACGGCCAGAACTATGGCTACACCTTC

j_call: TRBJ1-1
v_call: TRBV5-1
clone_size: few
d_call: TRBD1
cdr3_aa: CASRGASGQLNTEAFF
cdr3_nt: TGCGCCAGCAGGGGGGCTTCGGGACAGCTGAACACTGAAGCTTTCTTT

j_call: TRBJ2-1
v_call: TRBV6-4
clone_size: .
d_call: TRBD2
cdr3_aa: CASSLLAGGPNEQFF
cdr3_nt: TGTGCCAGCAGTCTCCTGGCGGGGGGACCCAATGAGCAGTTCTTC

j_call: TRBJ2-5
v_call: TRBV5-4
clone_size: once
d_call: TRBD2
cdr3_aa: CASSLGSGGPQETQYF
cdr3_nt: TGTGCCAGCAGCTTGGGTAGCGGGGGGCCCCAAGAGACCCAGTACTTC

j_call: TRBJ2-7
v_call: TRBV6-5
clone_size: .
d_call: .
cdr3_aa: CATGGHREQYF
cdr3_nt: TGTGCCACCGGCGGGCACCGCGAGCAGTACTTC

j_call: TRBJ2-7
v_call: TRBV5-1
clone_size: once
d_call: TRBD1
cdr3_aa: CASSLSRDSEAEQYF
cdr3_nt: TGCGCCAGCAGCTTGTCCCGGGACAGCGAAGCTGAGCAGTACTTC

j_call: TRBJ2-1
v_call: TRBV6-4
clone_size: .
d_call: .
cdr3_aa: CASSDGRAGRYNEQFF
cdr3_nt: TGTGCCAGCAGTGACGGCAGGGCAGGGCGGTACAATGAGCAGTTCTTC

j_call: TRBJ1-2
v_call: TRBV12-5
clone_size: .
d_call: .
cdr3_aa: CASGWGHNYGYTF
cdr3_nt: TGTGCTAGTGGTTGGGGGCACAACTATGGCTACACCTTC

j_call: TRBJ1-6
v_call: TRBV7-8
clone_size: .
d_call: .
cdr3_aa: CASSPSGGSPLHF
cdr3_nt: TGTGCCAGCAGCCCGAGCGGGGGATCACCCCTCCACTTT

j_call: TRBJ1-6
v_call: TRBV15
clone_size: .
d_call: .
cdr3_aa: CATSRGMESPLHF
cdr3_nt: TGTGCCACCAGCAGAGGTATGGAGTCACCCCTCCACTTT

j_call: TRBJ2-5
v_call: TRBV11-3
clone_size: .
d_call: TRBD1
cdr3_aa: CASSSTGVETQYF
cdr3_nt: TGTGCCAGCAGTTCGACAGGGGTAGAGACCCAGTACTTC

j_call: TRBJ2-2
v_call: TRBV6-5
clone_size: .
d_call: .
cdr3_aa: CASSFTTGELFF
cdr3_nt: TGTGCCAGCAGTTTCACTACCGGGGAGCTGTTTTTT

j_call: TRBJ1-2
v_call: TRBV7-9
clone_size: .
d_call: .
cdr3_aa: CASSLGQIHAYTF
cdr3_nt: TGTGCCAGCAGCTTAGGACAGATCCACGCCTACACCTTC

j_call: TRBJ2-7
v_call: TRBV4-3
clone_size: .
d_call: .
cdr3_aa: CASSQVGYSYEQYF
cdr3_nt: TGCGCCAGCAGCCAAGTCGGTTACTCCTACGAGCAGTACTTC

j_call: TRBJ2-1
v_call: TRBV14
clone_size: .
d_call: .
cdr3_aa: CASSQGRVGRGYNEQFF
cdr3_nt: TGTGCCAGCAGCCAAGGAAGGGTTGGCAGGGGCTACAATGAGCAGTTCTTC

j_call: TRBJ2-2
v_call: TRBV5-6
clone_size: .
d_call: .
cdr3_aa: CASSLVGVDVTGELFF
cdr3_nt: TGTGCCAGCAGCTTGGTCGGGGTAGATGTGACCGGGGAGCTGTTTTTT

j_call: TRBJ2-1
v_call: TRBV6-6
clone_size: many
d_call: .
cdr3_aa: CASSYSYTSPGHEQFF
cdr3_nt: TGTGCCAGCAGTTACTCTTATACATCTCCAGGCCATGAGCAGTTCTTC

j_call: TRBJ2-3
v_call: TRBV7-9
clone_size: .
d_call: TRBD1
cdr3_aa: CASSSAVGGMHTQYF
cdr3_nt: TGTGCCAGCAGCTCCGCGGTAGGGGGCATGCATACGCAGTATTTT

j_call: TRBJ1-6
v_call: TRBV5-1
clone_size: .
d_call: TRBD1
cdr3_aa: CASSSGTVNSPLHF
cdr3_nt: TGCGCCAGCAGCTCCGGGACAGTTAATTCACCCCTCCACTTT

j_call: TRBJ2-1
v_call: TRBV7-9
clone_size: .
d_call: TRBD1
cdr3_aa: CASSAGTGGFRNEQFF
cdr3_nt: TGTGCCAGCAGCGCTGGGACAGGGGGCTTTCGGAATGAGCAGTTCTTC

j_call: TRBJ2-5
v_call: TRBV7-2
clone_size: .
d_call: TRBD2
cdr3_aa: CASSTYAGGQETQYF
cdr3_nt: TGTGCCAGCAGTACATACGCGGGGGGGCAAGAGACCCAGTACTTC

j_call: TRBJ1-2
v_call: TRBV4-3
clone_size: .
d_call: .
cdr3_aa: CASSQEGQGWGYGYTF
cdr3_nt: TGCGCCAGCAGCCAAGAAGGGCAGGGATGGGGCTATGGCTACACCTTC

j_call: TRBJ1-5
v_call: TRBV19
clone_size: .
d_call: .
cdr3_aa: CASCWQGQNQPQHF
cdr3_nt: TGTGCCAGTTGTTGGCAGGGCCAAAATCAGCCCCAGCATTTT

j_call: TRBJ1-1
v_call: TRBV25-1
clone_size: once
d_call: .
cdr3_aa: CASQLNTEAFF
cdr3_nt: TGTGCCAGCCAATTGAACACTGAAGCTTTCTTT

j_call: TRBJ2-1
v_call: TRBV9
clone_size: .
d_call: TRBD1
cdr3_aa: CASSVGLADRGSYNEQFF
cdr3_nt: TGTGCCAGCAGCGTAGGGCTAGCTGACAGGGGTTCCTACAATGAGCAGTTCTTC

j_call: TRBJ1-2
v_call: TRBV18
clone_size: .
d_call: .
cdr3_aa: CASRNEEYTF
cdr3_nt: TGTGCCAGCCGGAACGAGGAATACACCTTC

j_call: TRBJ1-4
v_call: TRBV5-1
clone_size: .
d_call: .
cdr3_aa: CASSLTQRTVTNEKLFF
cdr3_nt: TGCGCCAGCAGCTTAACCCAGAGGACAGTAACTAATGAAAAACTGTTTTTT

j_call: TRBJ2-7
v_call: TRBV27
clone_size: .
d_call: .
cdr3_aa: CASSLGGKPYEQYF
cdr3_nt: TGTGCCAGCAGTTTAGGGGGGAAACCCTACGAGCAGTACTTC

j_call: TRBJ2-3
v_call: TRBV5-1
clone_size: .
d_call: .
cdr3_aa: CASSSWNRDTDTQYF
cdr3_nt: TGCGCCAGCAGCTCCTGGAACAGGGACACAGATACGCAGTATTTT

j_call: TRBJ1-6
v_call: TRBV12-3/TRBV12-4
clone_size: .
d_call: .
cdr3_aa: CASSEQGNSPLHF
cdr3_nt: TGTGCCAGCAGTGAACAGGGAAATTCACCCCTCCACTTT

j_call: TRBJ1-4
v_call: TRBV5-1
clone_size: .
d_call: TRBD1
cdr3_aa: CASSLGDSAREKLFF
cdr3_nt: TGCGCCAGCAGCTTAGGGGACAGCGCTAGAGAAAAACTGTTTTTT

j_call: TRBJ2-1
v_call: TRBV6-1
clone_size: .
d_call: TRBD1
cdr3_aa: CASSEWGTGYNEQFF
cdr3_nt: TGTGCCAGCAGTGAATGGGGGACAGGGTATAATGAGCAGTTCTTC

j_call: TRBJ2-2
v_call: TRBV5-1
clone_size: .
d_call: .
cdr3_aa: CASSRSYAGLSGGELFF
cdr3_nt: TGCGCCAGCAGCCGATCATATGCGGGCCTTTCTGGCGGGGAGCTGTTTTTT

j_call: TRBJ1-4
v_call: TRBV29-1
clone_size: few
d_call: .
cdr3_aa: CSAGTGNEKLFF
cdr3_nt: TGCAGCGCTGGCACTGGTAATGAAAAACTGTTTTTT

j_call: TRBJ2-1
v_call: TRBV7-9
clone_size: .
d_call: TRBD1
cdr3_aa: CASRDRARSSYNEQFF
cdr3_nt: TGTGCCAGCAGGGACAGGGCTAGAAGCTCCTACAATGAGCAGTTCTTC

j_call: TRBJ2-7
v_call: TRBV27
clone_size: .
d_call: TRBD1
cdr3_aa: CASSFNRGSYEQYF
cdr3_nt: TGTGCCAGCAGTTTCAACAGGGGGAGCTACGAGCAGTACTTC

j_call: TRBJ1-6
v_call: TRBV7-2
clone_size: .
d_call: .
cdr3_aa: CASRSAGIYNSPLHF
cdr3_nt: TGTGCCAGCAGGTCCGCAGGGATTTATAATTCACCCCTCCACTTT

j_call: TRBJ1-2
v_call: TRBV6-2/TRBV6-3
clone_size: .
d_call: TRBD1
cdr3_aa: CASSKQGERVNYGYTF
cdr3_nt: TGTGCCAGCAGCAAACAGGGGGAGCGGGTTAACTATGGCTACACCTTC

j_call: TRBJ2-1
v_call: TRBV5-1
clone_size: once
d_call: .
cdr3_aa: CASSFGGEYNEQFF
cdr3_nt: TGCGCCAGCAGCTTTGGCGGTGAATACAATGAGCAGTTCTTC

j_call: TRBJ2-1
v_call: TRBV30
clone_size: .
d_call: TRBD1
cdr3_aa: CAWSLGQGENEQFF
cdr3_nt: TGTGCCTGGAGTCTGGGACAGGGGGAAAATGAGCAGTTCTTC

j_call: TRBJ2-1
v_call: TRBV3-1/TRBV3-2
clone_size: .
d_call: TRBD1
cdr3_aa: CASSPGQGTGNEQFF
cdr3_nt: TGTGCCAGCAGCCCGGGACAGGGGACAGGCAATGAGCAGTTCTTC

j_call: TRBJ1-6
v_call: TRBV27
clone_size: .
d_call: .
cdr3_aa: CASTEAGSSYNSPLHF
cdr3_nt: TGTGCCAGCACCGAGGCGGGGAGCTCCTATAATTCACCCCTCCACTTT

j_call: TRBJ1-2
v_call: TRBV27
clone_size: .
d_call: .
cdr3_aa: CASSLTGGRYGYTF
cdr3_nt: TGTGCCAGCAGTTTAACGGGGGGCCGCTATGGCTACACCTTC

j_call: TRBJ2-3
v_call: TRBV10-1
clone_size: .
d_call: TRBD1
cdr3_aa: CASSGGTGGTDTQYF
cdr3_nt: TGCGCCAGCAGTGGCGGGACAGGGGGAACAGATACGCAGTATTTT